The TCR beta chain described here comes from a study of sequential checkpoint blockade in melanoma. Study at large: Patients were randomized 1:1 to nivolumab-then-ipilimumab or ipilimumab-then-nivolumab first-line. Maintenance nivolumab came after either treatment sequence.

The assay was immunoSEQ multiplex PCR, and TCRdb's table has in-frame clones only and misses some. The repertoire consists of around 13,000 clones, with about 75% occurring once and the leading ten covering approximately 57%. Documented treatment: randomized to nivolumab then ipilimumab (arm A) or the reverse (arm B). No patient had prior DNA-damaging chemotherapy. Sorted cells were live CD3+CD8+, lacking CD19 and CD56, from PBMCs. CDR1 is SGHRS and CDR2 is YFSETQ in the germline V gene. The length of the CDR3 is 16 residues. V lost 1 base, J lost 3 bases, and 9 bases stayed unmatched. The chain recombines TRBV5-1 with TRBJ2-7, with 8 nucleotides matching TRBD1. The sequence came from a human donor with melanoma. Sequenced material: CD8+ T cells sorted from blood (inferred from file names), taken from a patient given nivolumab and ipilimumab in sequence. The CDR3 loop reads CASSLKGQVYDYEQYF. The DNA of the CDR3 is TGCGCCAGCAGCTTGAAGGGACAGGTATACGACTACGAGCAGTACTTC.